This T cell receptor beta chain was recovered during a study of blood T cell repertoires in COVID-19. Study-level background: Donors in the United States, Italy and Spain gave samples during acute or convalescent COVID-19. T cells, B-cell-depleted T cells, or PBMCs provided the cDNA or gDNA that served as material.

CDR1 is MNHEY, CDR2 SMNVEV, per germline (reference sequence). Trimming removed 5 bases from V and 4 bases from J; junction bases left unmatched: 7. The CDR3 runs to 15 residues. In the authors' methods: Reference gene primer amplification in the assay estimated nucleated cell counts. Measured with immunoSEQ multiplex PCR; TCRdb has only the in-frame clones, and not every one. From that table come the V and J calls and clone size; the DNA was used to work out D and trimming. Seen here are 200,000 to 250,000 clones, 86% observed once, and the top ten hold 6.2%. This chain links TRBV27 with TRBJ2-7; 11 nucleotides align to TRBD2. The clonotype comes from a man aged 55 to 69 with acute or convalescent COVID-19. The sample was peripheral blood. The CDR3 bases are TGTGCCAGCAGTACACTAGCGGGAGCTCTTTACGAGCAGTACTTC. Translating it yields CASSTLAGALYEQYF.